Listed below are T cell receptor beta chains from one sample, sequenced in a study of shared clonotypes between healthy human individuals. The protocol was immunoSEQ multiplex PCR, while the TCRdb copy is restricted to in-frame clones and leaves out a portion. The sample shows about 2 million clones, over 85% of them seen only once. Sequenced material: naive CD4+ T cells sorted from blood. The receptor source for this set is a man aged 18 to 35 in good health. Each CDR3 is given with its conserved first and last residue. The D gene is left open where the match is weak. Only some rows state a clone size, as once, few, many or a class for expanded clones.

V gene	clone size	J gene	D gene	CDR3 protein	CDR3 DNA
TRBV7-2	NA	TRBJ2-7	TRBD2	CASSLVAGASYEQYF	TGTGCCAGCAGCTTAGTAGCGGGAGCTTCCTACGAGCAGTACTTC
TRBV30	NA	TRBJ1-1	TRBD1	CAWSVRQGDSEAFF	TGTGCCTGGAGTGTACGTCAGGGGGACTCTGAAGCTTTCTTT
TRBV7-2	NA	TRBJ1-6	NA	CASRTASTETNSPLHF	TGTGCCAGCAGGACCGCTTCGACAGAGACCAATTCACCCCTCCACTTT
TRBV9	NA	TRBJ1-1	NA	CASSVASRDTEAFF	TGTGCCAGCAGCGTAGCTTCACGGGACACTGAAGCTTTCTTT
TRBV7-9	NA	TRBJ1-3	NA	CASSLVPTSGNTIYF	TGTGCCAGCAGCTTAGTCCCAACCTCTGGAAACACCATATATTTT
TRBV18	NA	TRBJ2-5	TRBD2	CASSEGGDGETQYF	TGTGCCAGCTCGGAGGGAGGGGATGGAGAGACCCAGTACTTC
TRBV10-1	NA	TRBJ2-7	NA	CASSESGTATYYEQYF	TGCGCCAGCAGTGAGTCGGGTACAGCAACTTACTACGAGCAGTACTTC
TRBV11-2	NA	TRBJ2-3	NA	CASSFSRSGDTQYF	TGTGCCAGCAGCTTCTCTCGGTCCGGGGATACGCAGTATTTT
TRBV2	once	TRBJ2-5	NA	CASSGQSQTETQYF	TGTGCCAGCAGTGGACAGTCTCAAACGGAGACCCAGTACTTC
TRBV6-1	NA	TRBJ2-5	NA	CASSEGWAAETQYF	TGTGCCAGCAGTGAAGGCTGGGCAGCGGAGACCCAGTACTTC
TRBV11-1	NA	TRBJ2-3	TRBD2	CASSLRLAGNTDTQYF	TGTGCCAGCAGCTTGCGACTAGCGGGGAACACAGATACGCAGTATTTT
TRBV7-9	NA	TRBJ1-5	NA	CASNRQDQPQHF	TGTGCCAGCAACAGACAGGATCAGCCCCAGCATTTT
TRBV7-2	NA	TRBJ2-3	TRBD2	CASSRLAGGPRTDTQYF	TGTGCCAGCAGTAGGCTAGCGGGAGGGCCAAGGACAGATACGCAGTATTTT
TRBV28	once	TRBJ2-7	NA	CASSTPGHFYEQYF	TGTGCCAGCAGCACCCCGGGACACTTCTACGAGCAGTACTTC
TRBV10-3	NA	TRBJ2-4	NA	CAISEFLELQYF	TGTGCCATCAGTGAGTTTCTAGAGCTTCAGTACTTC
TRBV19	NA	TRBJ1-4	NA	CASSTLIDADNEKLFF	TGTGCCAGTAGTACACTCATCGATGCTGATAATGAAAAACTGTTTTTT
TRBV4-3	NA	TRBJ2-5	NA	CASSQDQWGTQYF	TGCGCCAGCAGCCAAGATCAGTGGGGGACCCAGTACTTC
TRBV6-5	NA	TRBJ1-2	NA	CASSTGNYGYTF	TGTGCCAGCAGTACGGGCAACTATGGCTACACCTTC
TRBV2	NA	TRBJ2-3	NA	CASSELPQGDTQYF	TGTGCCAGCAGTGAATTACCGCAGGGAGATACGCAGTATTTT
TRBV19	NA	TRBJ1-2	NA	CASSISGTNYGYTF	TGTGCCAGTAGTATCAGTGGAACTAACTATGGCTACACCTTC
TRBV19	NA	TRBJ2-7	TRBD1	CASSIGQGGGQYF	TGTGCCAGTAGTATCGGACAGGGTGGTGGGCAGTACTTC
TRBV11-2	NA	TRBJ1-3	NA	CASSSGLTFGNTIYF	TGTGCCAGCAGCTCGGGCTTGACTTTTGGAAACACCATATATTTT
TRBV7-9	NA	TRBJ2-2	NA	CASSASRNTGELFF	TGTGCCAGCAGCGCCTCTAGAAACACCGGGGAGCTGTTTTTT
TRBV5-1	NA	TRBJ1-1	NA	CASSSGADNTEAFF	TGCGCCAGCAGCTCAGGGGCAGACAACACTGAAGCTTTCTTT
TRBV6-4	NA	TRBJ2-2	NA	CASSVTGRLNTGELFF	TGTGCCAGCAGTGTAACCGGGAGACTGAACACCGGGGAGCTGTTTTTT
TRBV7-9	NA	TRBJ1-3	NA	CASSLSQGSSGNTIYF	TGTGCCAGCAGCTTATCCCAGGGATCCTCTGGAAACACCATATATTTT
TRBV7-2	NA	TRBJ2-7	NA	CASTAGTSGAYEQYF	TGTGCCAGCACCGCCGGGACATCCGGGGCCTACGAGCAGTACTTC
TRBV5-4	few	TRBJ2-5	NA	CASSAQETQYF	TGTGCCAGCAGCGCCCAAGAGACCCAGTACTTC
TRBV5-6	NA	TRBJ1-1	TRBD1	CASSRDRVEAFF	TGTGCCAGCAGTCGGGACAGGGTTGAAGCTTTCTTT
TRBV2	few	TRBJ1-1	NA	CASSERTEAFF	TGTGCCAGCAGTGAACGGACTGAAGCTTTCTTT
TRBV5-1	NA	TRBJ1-2	TRBD1	CASSSGQGYGYTF	TGCGCCAGCAGCTCGGGACAGGGATATGGCTACACCTTC